These 26 T cell receptor beta chains were all obtained from the same sample, sequenced in a study of blood T cell repertoires in COVID-19. Measured with immunoSEQ multiplex PCR; TCRdb has only the in-frame clones, and not every one. This table has 350,000 to 500,000 clones, roughly 88% appearing once. Sequencing was performed on PBMCs or T cells enriched from blood (not recorded which). The receptors shown here come from a woman between 18 and 29 years old who had been exposed to COVID-19.

This clone appeared a single time. This chain joins TRBV27 and TRBJ1-2; 9 bases are a match to TRBD1. This CDR3 region has 15 residues. In germline, CDR1 is MNHEY, CDR2 SMNVEV (reference sequence). V lost 6 bases to trimming and J lost 4 bases; unmatched junction nucleotides: 9. CDR3 sequence: CASRLGTGKGYGYTF. The CDR3 DNA reads as TGTGCCAGCAGACTGGGGACAGGGAAGGGCTATGGCTACACCTTC.

The chain couples TRBV28 to TRBJ2-7; D not certain. V was shortened by 3 bases and J by 3 bases, with 6 bases between the two germline ends. This CDR3 is 12 amino acids long. Germline V gene data show CDR1 as MDHEN and CDR2 as SYDVKM. CDR3: CASSFSVYEQYF. CDR3 in DNA: TGTGCCAGCAGTTTCTCGGTCTACGAGCAGTACTTC.

The V gene is TRBV6-5, the J gene TRBJ2-7; TRBD2 matches at 8 bases. Trimming cost V 4 bases and J 3 bases; bases outside gene matches: 8. The CDR3 consists of 15 residues. Germline CDR1 reads MNHEY; CDR2 reads SVGAGI. CDR3 sequence: CASSFGAAGGYEQYF. In DNA, the CDR3 is TGTGCCAGCAGTTTCGGGGCGGCGGGGGGCTACGAGCAGTACTTC.

J is TRBJ1-1 and V is TRBV11-3, with 11 bases that match TRBD1. The CDR3 extends over 15 amino acids. V gave up 5 bases and J gave up 6 bases; unmatched junction bases: 8. CDR1 is SGHNT, CDR2 YENEEA, per germline. CDR3 region: CASSQGTGGVSEAFF. In DNA form, the CDR3 reads TGTGCCAGCAGCCAGGGGACAGGGGGGGTCTCTGAAGCTTTCTTT.

V usage is TRBV21-1 and J usage is TRBJ1-6; TRBD1, the D gene given by the table, was not confirmed from the DNA. TRBV21-1 is shown as a pseudogene. The CDR3 length is 13 residues. The CDR3 nucleotides read TGTGCCAGCAGCTCCCACACCTATTCACCCCTCCACTTT. Translating gives CASSSHTYSPLHF.

V usage is TRBV10-3 and J usage is TRBJ1-6, with D maybe TRBD1 (6 bases). From germline, CDR1 is ENHRY and CDR2 SYGVKD. The V and J ends lost 0 bases and 8 bases respectively, with 14 bases between them. The CDR3 runs to 16 residues. CDR3: CAISESKGVWDSPLHF. CDR3 DNA: TGTGCCATCAGTGAGTCGAAGGGGGTTTGGGATTCACCCCTCCACTTT.

CDR3 region: CASSSAGYNSPLHF. DNA of the CDR3: TGTGCCAGCAGTTCTGCGGGTTATAATTCACCCCTCCACTTT. The V call is TRBV27, the J call TRBJ1-6; unclear D gene. V shed 4 bases and J shed 4 bases, with 8 bases lying between them. CDR1 is MNHEY, CDR2 SMNVEV, per germline (reference sequence). The CDR3 sequence is 14 residues long.

The V and J genes are TRBV19 and TRBJ2-1, with unresolved D. Per the germline V gene, CDR1 is LNHDA and CDR2 is SQIVND (reference sequence). The CDR3 has 15 amino acids. The germline V and J ends were trimmed by 3 bases and 1 base, with 10 bases remaining between them. The CDR3 region is CASSILGLSYNEQFF. The CDR3 DNA reads TGTGCCAGTAGTATCTTGGGCTTATCCTACAATGAGCAGTTCTTC.

V and J are TRBV2 and TRBJ1-1; weak D call: TRBD1 (5 bases). V lost 2 bases and J lost 3, with 7 bases in between. Germline V gene sequence: CDR1 SNHLY, CDR2 FYNNEI. The CDR3 runs 13 residues. The CDR3 DNA follows: TGTGCCAGCAGTGAACGCAGGGACACTGAAGCTTTCTTT. Translated: CASSERRDTEAFF.

The chain couples TRBV12-3 or TRBV12-4 to TRBJ1-2, with D perhaps TRBD1 (5 bases). This CDR3 region has 13 residues. V was clipped by 3 bases and J by 5 bases, with 10 bases between them. The CDR3 bases are TGTGCCAGCAGTTTTACCAGGGTGTATGGCTACACCTTC. This sequence encodes CASSFTRVYGYTF.

The chain links TRBV7-2 to TRBJ2-3; maybe TRBD2 (5 bases). Germline V gives CDR1 SGHTA, CDR2 FQGNSA. The V and J ends lost 1 base and 4 bases respectively, with 9 bases between them. The CDR3 consists of 14 residues. The CDR3 coding sequence is TGTGCCAGCAGCTTAGGTAGCGCCCCAGATACGCAGTATTTT. Translated, it gives CASSLGSAPDTQYF.

This chain uses TRBV11-3 with TRBJ2-1; a weak D match, TRBD2 (6 bases). CDR3 length: 13 amino acids. V lost 3 bases and J 3 bases, leaving 6 bases between the germline ends. In germline, CDR1 is SGHNT, CDR2 YENEEA. The DNA for the CDR3 is TGTGCCAGCAGCTTGGGACTCTACAATGAGCAGTTCTTC. Its protein product is CASSLGLYNEQFF.

The V and J genes are TRBV2 and TRBJ2-7, with D possibly being TRBD1 (6 bases). Germline V lookup: CDR1 SNHLY, CDR2 FYNNEI. This CDR3 is built from 13 residues. Trimming pared 11 bases from V and 4 bases from J, leaving 18 bases between. Written as DNA, the CDR3 is TGTGCCGCCGTAGTGCAGGGGCCGTACGAGCAGTACTTC. Its protein product is CAAVVQGPYEQYF.

This clone has only one observation. V gene TRBV19 combines with J gene TRBJ2-7; 11 bases match TRBD2. Germline-derived CDR1 and CDR2 are LNHDA and SQIVND (reference sequence). V was clipped by 4 bases and J by 6 bases; unmatched bases: 8. This CDR3 contains 15 residues. The CDR3 bases are TGTGCCAGTAGTACAGTTAGCGGGAGGGGTGGCGAGCAGTACTTC. It codes for CASSTVSGRGGEQYF.

The rearrangement uses TRBV7-9 and TRBJ1-1; D call uncertain. The V end lost 0 bases, the J end lost 9 bases, and 8 bases lay between the germline ends. The CDR3 extends over 12 amino acids. Germline V gene sequence: CDR1 SEHNR, CDR2 FQNEAQ (reference sequence). The CDR3 region has the DNA TGTGCCAGCAGCTTAGCGGGCAGGCAAGCTTTCTTT. Its protein is CASSLAGRQAFF.

The rearrangement joins TRBV28 to TRBJ2-7, with D tentatively TRBD1 (5 bases). Deletions cut 4 bases from V and 3 bases from J, with 13 bases between. This CDR3 has 14 amino acids. Germline V gene data show CDR1 as MDHEN and CDR2 as SYDVKM. CDR3 sequence (DNA): TGTGCCAGCAGTTCTCCGGACACCTACTACGAGCAGTACTTC. As protein: CASSSPDTYYEQYF. Looking up the rest from reference TRBV28 and TRBJ2-7 gives the full variable domain: DVKVTQSSRYLVKRTGEKVFLECVQDMDHENMFWYRQDPGLGLRLIYFSYDVKMKEKGDIPEGYSVSREKKERFSLILESASTNQTSMYLCASSSPDTYYEQYFGPGTRLTVT.

DNA for the CDR3: TGCGCCAGCAGCTGGGCGGGACAGTACACAGATACGCAGTATTTT. It is translated as CASSWAGQYTDTQYF. The chain employs TRBV5-1 and TRBJ2-3, with D maybe TRBD1 (7 bases). Trimming shortened V by 3 bases and J by 2 bases, and 13 bases separated the two germline ends. This CDR3 is 15 amino acids long. The germline V gene encodes CDR1 SGHRS and CDR2 YFSETQ.

The chain uses TRBV5-5 and TRBJ2-7, with 9 positions matching TRBD1. Trimming at V came to 0 bases and at J to 2 bases, leaving 3 bases not matched to a gene. Germline V gives CDR1 SGHKS, CDR2 YYEKEE (reference sequence). CDR3 length: 15 amino acids. CDR3 DNA: TGTGCCAGCAGCTTGGTCGGGACAGGGACCTACGAGCAGTACTTC. It specifies CASSLVGTGTYEQYF.

The chain carries TRBV5-1 and TRBJ2-7, with D possibly being TRBD1 (6 bases). CDR3 length: 15 amino acids. Deletions cut 4 bases from V and 2 bases from J, with 16 bases between. Germline CDR1 reads SGHRS; CDR2 reads YFSETQ. In DNA form, the CDR3 reads TGCGCCAGCAGCGCAAGGGACACCTACACCTACGAGCAGTACTTC. Translating it yields CASSARDTYTYEQYF.

V gene TRBV29-1 combines with J gene TRBJ2-6; 9 bases are a match to TRBD1. This CDR3 contains 15 residues. Looked up from germline, CDR1 is SQVTM and CDR2 is ANQGSEA. V shed 6 bases and J 1 base; nucleotides not matched to a gene: 4. The CDR3 sequence: CSVGQGRSGANVLTF. The CDR3 DNA reads as TGCAGCGTCGGACAGGGGAGATCTGGGGCCAACGTCCTGACTTTC.

The V gene is TRBV27, the J gene TRBJ1-1; D is perhaps TRBD1 (6 bases). Germline-derived CDR1 and CDR2 are MNHEY and SMNVEV (reference sequence). Trimming removed 6 bases from V and 1 base from J, with 12 bases in between. This CDR3 has 14 residues. CDR3 DNA: TGTGCCAGCAGGACAGGCTCTGCGAACACTGAAGCTTTCTTT. Its protein is CASRTGSANTEAFF.

This clone was counted between two and nine times. The DNA is omitted, as the CDR3 cannot be located on it reliably, and the CDR3 follows TCRdb's listing. The rearrangement links TRBV28 to TRBJ2-7; the table's D call TRBD2 went unverified against the DNA. Germline V gives CDR1 MDHEN, CDR2 SYDVKM. 16 amino acids form the CDR3, both terminal residues included. Here the CDR3 reads CASSSSTSGHTPEQYF.

This sequence joins TRBV6-6 and TRBJ1-6, with TRBD1 identical over 12 bases. This CDR3 is built from 13 residues. Germline CDR1 MNHNY, CDR2 SVGAGI (reference sequence). The V segment lost 7 bases and the J segment 10 bases; nucleotides outside the gene matches: 2. CDR3 residues: CASTGTGGSPLHF. In nucleotides, the CDR3 is TGTGCCAGCACCGGGACAGGGGGCTCACCCCTCCACTTT.

V gene TRBV14 combines with J gene TRBJ2-4; D possibly corresponds to TRBD2 (7 bases). V dropped 1 base and J dropped 9 bases, with 13 bases sitting between them. In germline, CDR1 is SGHDN, CDR2 FVKESK. CDR3 length equals 14 residues. The CDR3 DNA follows: TGTGCCAGCAGCCAAGTGAGGGGGGGCGGCATTCAGTACTTC. Its protein product is CASSQVRGGGIQYF.

CDR3 in amino acids: CASSWGLDSYEQYF. For the CDR3, the DNA is TGCGCCAGCAGCTGGGGACTAGATAGCTACGAGCAGTACTTC. V is TRBV5-1 and J is TRBJ2-7; 8 bases align to TRBD2. The V segment lost 3 bases and the J segment 3 bases; nucleotides outside the gene matches: 5. Germline loops: CDR1 SGHRS, CDR2 YFSETQ. The CDR3 has 14 residues.

This rearrangement joins TRBV28 to TRBJ1-4; possibly TRBD1 for D (6 bases). V gave up 8 bases and J gave up 8 bases, with 18 bases separating them. The CDR3 is 14 amino acids. The V gene's germline CDR1 is MDHEN and CDR2 SYDVKM. CDR3 sequence (DNA): TGTGCCAGCGACTCCCAGGGGTTCGGGGAAAAACTGTTTTTT. The encoded protein is CASDSQGFGEKLFF. The full variable domain, completed using reference TRBV28 and TRBJ1-4, is DVKVTQSSRYLVKRTGEKVFLECVQDMDHENMFWYRQDPGLGLRLIYFSYDVKMKEKGDIPEGYSVSREKKERFSLILESASTNQTSMYLCASDSQGFGEKLFFGSGTQLSVL.